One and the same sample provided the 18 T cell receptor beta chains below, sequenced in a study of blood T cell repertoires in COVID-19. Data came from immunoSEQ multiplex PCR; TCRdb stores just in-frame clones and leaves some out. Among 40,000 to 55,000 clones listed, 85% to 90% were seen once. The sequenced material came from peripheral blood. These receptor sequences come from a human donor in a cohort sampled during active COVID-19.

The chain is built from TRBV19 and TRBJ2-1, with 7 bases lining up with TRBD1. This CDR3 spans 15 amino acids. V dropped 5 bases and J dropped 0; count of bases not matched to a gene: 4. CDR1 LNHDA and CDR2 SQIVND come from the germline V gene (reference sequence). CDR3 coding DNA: TGTGCCAGTAGTCCAGGGGGAGTCTCCTACAATGAGCAGTTCTTC. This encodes CASSPGGVSYNEQFF. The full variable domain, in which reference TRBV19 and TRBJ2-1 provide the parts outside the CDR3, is DGGITQSPKYLFRKEGQNVTLSCEQNLNHDAMYWYRQDPGQGLRLIYYSQIVNDFQKGDIAEGYSVSREKKESFPLTVTSAQKNPTAFYLCASSPGGVSYNEQFFGPGTRLTVL.

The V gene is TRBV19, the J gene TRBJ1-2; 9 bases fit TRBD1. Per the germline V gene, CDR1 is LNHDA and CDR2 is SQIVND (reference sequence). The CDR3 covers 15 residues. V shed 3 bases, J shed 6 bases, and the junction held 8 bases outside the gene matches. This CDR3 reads CASSMVLDRGDGYTF. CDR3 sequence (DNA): TGTGCCAGTAGTATGGTACTGGACAGGGGTGATGGCTACACCTTC.

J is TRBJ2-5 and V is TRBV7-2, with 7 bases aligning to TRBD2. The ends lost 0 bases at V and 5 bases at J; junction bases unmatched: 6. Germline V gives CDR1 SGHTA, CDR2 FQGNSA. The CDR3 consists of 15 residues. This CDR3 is CASSLAGGSVETQYF. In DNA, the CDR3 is TGTGCCAGCAGCTTAGCGGGGGGGAGCGTTGAGACCCAGTACTTC.

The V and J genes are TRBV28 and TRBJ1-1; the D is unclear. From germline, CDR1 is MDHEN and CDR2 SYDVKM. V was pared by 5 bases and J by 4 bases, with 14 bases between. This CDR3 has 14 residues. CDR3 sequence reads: CASSDLIRGTEAFF. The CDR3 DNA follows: TGTGCCAGCAGTGACCTGATCCGGGGCACTGAAGCTTTCTTT. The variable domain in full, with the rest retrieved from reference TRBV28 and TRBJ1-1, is DVKVTQSSRYLVKRTGEKVFLECVQDMDHENMFWYRQDPGLGLRLIYFSYDVKMKEKGDIPEGYSVSREKKERFSLILESASTNQTSMYLCASSDLIRGTEAFFGQGTRLTVV.

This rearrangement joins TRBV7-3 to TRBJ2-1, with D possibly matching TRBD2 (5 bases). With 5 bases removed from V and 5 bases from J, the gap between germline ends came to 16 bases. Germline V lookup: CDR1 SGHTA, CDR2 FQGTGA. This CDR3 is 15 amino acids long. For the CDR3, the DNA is TGTGCCAGCAGCCCCCTCCCGGGAAGAAACAATGAGCAGTTCTTC. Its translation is CASSPLPGRNNEQFF. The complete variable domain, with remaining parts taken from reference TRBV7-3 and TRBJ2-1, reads GAGVSQTPSNKVTEKGKYVELRCDPISGHTALYWYRQSLGQGPEFLIYFQGTGAADDSGLPNDRFFAVRPEGSVSTLKIQRTERGDSAVYLCASSPLPGRNNEQFFGPGTRLTVL.

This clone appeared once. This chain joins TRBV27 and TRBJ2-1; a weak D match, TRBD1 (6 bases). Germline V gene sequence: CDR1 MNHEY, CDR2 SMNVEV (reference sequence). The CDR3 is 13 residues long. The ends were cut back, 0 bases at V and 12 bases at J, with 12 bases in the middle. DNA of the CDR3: TGTGCCAGCAGTTTATCGTGGGGGCGCGGGCAGTTCTTC. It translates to CASSLSWGRGQFF.

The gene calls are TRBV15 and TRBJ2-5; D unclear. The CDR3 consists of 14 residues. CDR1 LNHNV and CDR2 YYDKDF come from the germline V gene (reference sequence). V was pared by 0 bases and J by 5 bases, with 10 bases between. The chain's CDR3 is CATSREGPRETQYF. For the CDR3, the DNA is TGTGCCACCAGCAGAGAGGGCCCTCGGGAGACCCAGTACTTC.

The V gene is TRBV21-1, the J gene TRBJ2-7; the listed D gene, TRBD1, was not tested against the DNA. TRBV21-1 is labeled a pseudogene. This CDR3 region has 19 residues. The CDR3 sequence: CASSTPRDRGRIRAYEQYV. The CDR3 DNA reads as TGTGCCAGCAGCACTCCGAGGGACAGGGGGCGCATACGAGCCTACGAGCAGTACGTC.

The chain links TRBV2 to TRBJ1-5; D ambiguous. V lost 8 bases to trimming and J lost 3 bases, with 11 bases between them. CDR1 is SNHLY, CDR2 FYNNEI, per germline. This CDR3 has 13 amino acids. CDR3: CASQFGNNQPQHF. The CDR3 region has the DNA TGTGCCAGCCAATTCGGGAACAATCAGCCCCAGCATTTT.

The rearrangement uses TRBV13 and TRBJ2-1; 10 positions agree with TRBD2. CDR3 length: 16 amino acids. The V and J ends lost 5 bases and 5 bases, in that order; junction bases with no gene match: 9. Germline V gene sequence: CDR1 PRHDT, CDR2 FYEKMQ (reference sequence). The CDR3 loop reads CASSPRTSGMNNEQFF. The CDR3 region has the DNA TGTGCCAGCAGCCCTAGGACTAGCGGTATGAACAATGAGCAGTTCTTC.

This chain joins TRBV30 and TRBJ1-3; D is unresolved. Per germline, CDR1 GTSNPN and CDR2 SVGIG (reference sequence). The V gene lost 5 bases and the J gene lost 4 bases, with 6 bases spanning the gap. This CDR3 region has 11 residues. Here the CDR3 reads CAWSTGNTIYF. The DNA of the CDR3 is TGTGCCTGGTCGACAGGAAACACCATATATTTT. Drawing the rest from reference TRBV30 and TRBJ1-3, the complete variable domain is SQTIHQWPATLVQPVGSPLSLECTVEGTSNPNLYWYRQAAGRGLQLLFYSVGIGQISSEVPQNLSASRPQDRQFILSSKKLLLSDSGFYLCAWSTGNTIYFGEGSWLTVV.

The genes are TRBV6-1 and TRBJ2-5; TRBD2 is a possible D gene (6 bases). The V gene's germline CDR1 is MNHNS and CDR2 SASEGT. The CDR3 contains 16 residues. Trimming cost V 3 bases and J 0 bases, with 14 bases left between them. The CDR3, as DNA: TGTGCCAGCAGTGATCCGGGACTTAGGTACCAAGAGACCCAGTACTTC. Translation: CASSDPGLRYQETQYF.

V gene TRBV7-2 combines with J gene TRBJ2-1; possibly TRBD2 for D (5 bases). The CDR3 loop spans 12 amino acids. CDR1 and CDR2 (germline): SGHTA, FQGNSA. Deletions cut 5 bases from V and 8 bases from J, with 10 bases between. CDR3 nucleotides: TGTGCCAGCAGCCCCTCGAGGGATGAGCAGTTCTTC. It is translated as CASSPSRDEQFF.

The CDR3 here is CASSLGTSSGYGYTF. The CDR3 DNA reads as TGTGCCAGCTCACTCGGGACATCCTCTGGCTATGGCTACACCTTC. This chain connects TRBV18 to TRBJ1-2; perhaps TRBD1 as D (6 bases). There are 15 residues in the CDR3. The germline V gene has CDR1 KGHSH and CDR2 LQKENI. The V and J ends lost 4 bases and 4 bases respectively, with 16 bases between them. The full variable domain, in which reference TRBV18 and TRBJ1-2 provide the parts outside the CDR3, is NAGVMQNPRHLVRRRGQEARLRCSPMKGHSHVYWYRQLPEEGLKFMVYLQKENIIDESGMPKERFSAEFPKEGPSILRIQQVVRGDSAAYFCASSLGTSSGYGYTFGSGTRLTVV.

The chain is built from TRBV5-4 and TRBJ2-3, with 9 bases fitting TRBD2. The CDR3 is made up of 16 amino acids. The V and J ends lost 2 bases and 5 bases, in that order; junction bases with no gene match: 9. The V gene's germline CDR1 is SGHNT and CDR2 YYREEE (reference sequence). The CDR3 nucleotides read TGTGCCAGCAGCTTCTCTAGCGGGACTGTGGAAGATACGCAGTATTTT. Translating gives CASSFSSGTVEDTQYF.

The CDR3 nucleotides read TGTGCCAGCAGCTCGGGGACAGGGGCTAGCACAGATACGCAGTATTTT. It translates to CASSSGTGASTDTQYF. J is TRBJ2-3 and V is TRBV5-8; TRBD1 aligns across 10 bases. With V trimmed by 3 bases and J by 0 bases, 4 bases remained unmatched. The CDR3 covers 16 residues. Germline lookup yields CDR1 SGHTS and CDR2 YDEGEE.

For the CDR3, the DNA is TGCGCCAGCAGCTTGGCTAGCGGGGGCCGAGGAACCGGGGAGCTGTTTTTT. Residues: CASSLASGGRGTGELFF. J is TRBJ2-2 and V is TRBV5-1, with 10 bases lining up with TRBD2. Per germline, CDR1 SGHRS and CDR2 YFSETQ. V trimming: 0 bases; J trimming: 5 bases; junction bases outside the gene matches: 7. The CDR3 totals 17 residues.

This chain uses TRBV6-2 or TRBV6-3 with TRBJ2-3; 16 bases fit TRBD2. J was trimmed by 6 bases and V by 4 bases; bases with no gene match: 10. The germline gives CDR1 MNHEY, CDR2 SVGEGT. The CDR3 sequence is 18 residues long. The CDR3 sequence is CASSSGTSGRAWDDTQYF. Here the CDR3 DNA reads TGTGCCAGCAGTTCGGGGACTAGCGGGAGGGCCTGGGATGATACGCAGTATTTT.